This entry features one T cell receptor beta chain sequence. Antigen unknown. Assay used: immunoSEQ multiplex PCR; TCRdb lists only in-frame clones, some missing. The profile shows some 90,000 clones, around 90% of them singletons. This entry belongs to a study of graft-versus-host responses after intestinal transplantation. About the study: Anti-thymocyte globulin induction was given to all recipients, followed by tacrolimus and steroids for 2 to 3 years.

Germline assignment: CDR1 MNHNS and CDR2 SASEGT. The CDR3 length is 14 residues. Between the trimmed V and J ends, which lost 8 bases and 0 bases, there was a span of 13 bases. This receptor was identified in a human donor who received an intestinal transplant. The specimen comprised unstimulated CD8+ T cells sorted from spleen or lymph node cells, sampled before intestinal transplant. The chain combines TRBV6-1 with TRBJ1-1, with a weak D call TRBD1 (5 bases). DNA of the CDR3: TGTGCCAGCGCCGACCAGGGTATGAACACTGAAGCTTTCTTT. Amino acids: CASADQGMNTEAFF.